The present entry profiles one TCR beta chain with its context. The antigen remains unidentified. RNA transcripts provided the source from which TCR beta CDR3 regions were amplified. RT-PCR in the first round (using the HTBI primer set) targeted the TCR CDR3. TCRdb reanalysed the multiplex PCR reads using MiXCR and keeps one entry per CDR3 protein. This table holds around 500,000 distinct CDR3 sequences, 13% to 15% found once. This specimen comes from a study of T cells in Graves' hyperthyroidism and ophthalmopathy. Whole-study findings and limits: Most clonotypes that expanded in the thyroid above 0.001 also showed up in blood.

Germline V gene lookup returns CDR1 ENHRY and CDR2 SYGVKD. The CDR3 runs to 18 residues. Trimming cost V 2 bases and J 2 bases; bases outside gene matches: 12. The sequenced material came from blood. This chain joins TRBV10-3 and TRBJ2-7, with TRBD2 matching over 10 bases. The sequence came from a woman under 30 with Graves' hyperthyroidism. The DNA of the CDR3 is TGTGCCATCAGTGAGGGTCAGAGGGGACTAGCGACCACCTACGAGCAGTACGTC. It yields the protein CAISEGQRGLATTYEQYV.